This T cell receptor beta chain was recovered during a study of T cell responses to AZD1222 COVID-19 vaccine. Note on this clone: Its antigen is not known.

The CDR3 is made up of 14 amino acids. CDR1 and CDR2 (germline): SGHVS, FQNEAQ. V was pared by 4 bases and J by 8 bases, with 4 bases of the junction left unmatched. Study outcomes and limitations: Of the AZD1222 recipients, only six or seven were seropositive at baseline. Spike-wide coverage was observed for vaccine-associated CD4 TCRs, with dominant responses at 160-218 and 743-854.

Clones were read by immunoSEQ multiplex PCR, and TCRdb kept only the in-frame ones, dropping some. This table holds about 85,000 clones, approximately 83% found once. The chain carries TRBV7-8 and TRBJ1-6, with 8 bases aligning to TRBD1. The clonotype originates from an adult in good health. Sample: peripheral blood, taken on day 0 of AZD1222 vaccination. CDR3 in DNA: TGTGCCAGCAGCTCAGGACAGGGCCATTCACCCCTCCACTTT. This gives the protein CASSSGQGHSPLHF.